Below are 19 T cell receptor beta chains sequenced from a single sample in a study of control samples from healthy donors and cancer patients. Libraries were prepared by immunoSEQ multiplex PCR; TCRdb keeps only in-frame clonotypes and omits some of them. The data hold about 34,000 clones, with around 83% observed a single time. Specimen: PBMCs. Receptor source: a woman aged 40 to 49 with lung cancer.

The chain has TRBV6-6 and TRBJ2-1; D not certain. Germline CDR1 is MNHNY and CDR2 is SVGAGI (reference sequence). The CDR3 has 13 amino acids. Trimming cost V 0 bases and J 7 bases, with 7 bases left between them. For the CDR3, the DNA is TGTGCCAGCAGTTACTCTCTGGGTAATGAGCAGTTCTTC. Translated, it gives CASSYSLGNEQFF.

This chain joins TRBV6-5 and TRBJ1-2, with D hard to call. Looked up from germline, CDR1 is MNHEY and CDR2 is SVGAGI. The CDR3 extends over 12 amino acids. Trimming left V 5 bases short and J 7 bases short, with 11 bases between. The CDR3 DNA sequence: TGTGCCAGCAGTCCTGAGGGCAGTGGCTACACCTTC. The encoded protein is CASSPEGSGYTF.

The chain couples TRBV29-1 to TRBJ1-2; D not resolved. V was trimmed by 0 bases and J by 3 bases, leaving 5 bases between them. The CDR3 contains 12 residues. Germline values: CDR1 SQVTM, CDR2 ANQGSEA. In DNA, the CDR3 is TGCAGCGTTGAAGATTGGGACTATGGCTACACCTTC. It codes for CSVEDWDYGYTF.

The chain employs TRBV2 and TRBJ2-7; D is unclear. Germline-derived CDR1 and CDR2 are SNHLY and FYNNEI. Between the trimmed V and J ends, which lost 5 bases and 7 bases, there was a span of 12 bases. This CDR3 is built from 12 residues. The CDR3 sequence: CASSNSPLEQYF. CDR3 DNA: TGTGCCAGCAGTAATAGCCCGTTGGAGCAGTACTTC. Using reference TRBV2 and TRBJ2-7 for the parts outside the CDR3, the full variable domain is EPEVTQTPSHQVTQMGQEVILRCVPISNHLYFYWYRQILGQKVEFLVSFYNNEISEKSEIFDDQFSVERPDGSNFTLKIRSTKLEDSAMYFCASSNSPLEQYFGPGTRLTVT.

This clone occurred once. V gene TRBV7-9 combines with J gene TRBJ1-3, with 11 bases aligning to TRBD1. V was clipped by 5 bases and J by 4 bases; unmatched bases: 10. This CDR3 spans 17 amino acids. CDR1 SEHNR and CDR2 FQNEAQ come from the germline V gene (reference sequence). Here the CDR3 DNA reads TGTGCCAGCAGCGCGAGGTCCGGACAGGGGGCCGGAAACACCATATATTTT. Residues: CASSARSGQGAGNTIYF.

The chain couples TRBV19 to TRBJ1-5; possibly TRBD1 for D (5 bases). The CDR3 loop spans 16 amino acids. Between the trimmed V and J ends, which lost 6 bases and 0 bases, there was a span of 15 bases. CDR1 and CDR2 (germline): LNHDA, SQIVND (reference sequence). The CDR3: CASSRSREYSNQPQHF. CDR3 nucleotide sequence: TGTGCCAGTAGCCGGAGCAGGGAGTATAGCAATCAGCCCCAGCATTTT. Filled out from reference TRBV19 and TRBJ1-5, the complete variable domain reads DGGITQSPKYLFRKEGQNVTLSCEQNLNHDAMYWYRQDPGQGLRLIYYSQIVNDFQKGDIAEGYSVSREKKESFPLTVTSAQKNPTAFYLCASSRSREYSNQPQHFGDGTRLSIL.

The chain carries TRBV9 and TRBJ1-2; D is uncertain. The CDR3 is 14 amino acids. Between the trimmed V and J ends, which lost 0 bases and 4 bases, there was a span of 10 bases. Germline CDR1 and CDR2: SGDLS and YYNGEE. As DNA, the CDR3 is TGTGCCAGCAGCGTAGATAGGTCGGGCTATGGCTACACCTTC. As protein: CASSVDRSGYGYTF.

The chain has TRBV5-1 and TRBJ2-1, with 13 nucleotides matching TRBD2. After removal of 3 bases from V and 5 bases from J, the junction contained 5 bases not matched to a gene. This CDR3 is built from 16 residues. The germline V gene encodes CDR1 SGHRS and CDR2 YFSETQ. The CDR3 here is CASSSGLAGKDNEQFF. DNA of the CDR3: TGCGCCAGCAGCTCGGGACTAGCGGGGAAAGACAATGAGCAGTTCTTC.

The chain carries TRBV2 and TRBJ1-4, with TRBD1 identical over 7 bases. Looked up from germline, CDR1 is SNHLY and CDR2 is FYNNEI. CDR3 length: 15 amino acids. With V trimmed by 5 bases and J by 2 bases, 5 bases remained unmatched. CDR3 in amino acids: CASSNRGRTNEKLFF. The CDR3 DNA sequence: TGTGCCAGCAGTAACAGGGGAAGGACTAATGAAAAACTGTTTTTT.

This chain joins TRBV24-1 and TRBJ2-3; D possibly uses TRBD1 or TRBD2 (7 bases each). Per the germline V gene, CDR1 is KGHDR and CDR2 is SFDVKD. The CDR3 has 15 residues. V lost 3 bases and J lost 13, with 22 bases in between. This chain's CDR3 is CATSDGGQGGGEKYF. CDR3 nucleotides: TGTGCCACCAGTGATGGGGGCCAGGGGGGGGGCGAAAAGTATTTT.

This sequence joins TRBV15 and TRBJ1-5; 7 bases fit TRBD1. Looked up from germline, CDR1 is LNHNV and CDR2 is YYDKDF (reference sequence). With 4 bases clipped from V and 7 bases from J, the junction kept 13 bases outside the gene matches. This CDR3 contains 16 residues. The CDR3 reads CATSTVGGQRAQPQHF. The CDR3 DNA reads as TGTGCCACCAGCACAGTGGGGGGACAGAGGGCCCAGCCCCAGCATTTT.

V is TRBV15 and J is TRBJ2-3; D is perhaps TRBD1 (5 bases). V was shortened by 4 bases and J by 0 bases, with 11 bases between the two germline ends. CDR3 length equals 15 residues. Germline loops: CDR1 LNHNV, CDR2 YYDKDF (reference sequence). In DNA, the CDR3 is TGTGCCACCAGCAACCGACAGCTAAGCACAGATACGCAGTATTTT. Translated: CATSNRQLSTDTQYF.

The chain couples TRBV5-5 to TRBJ1-2, with a possible D match to TRBD1 (5 bases). Germline CDR1 is SGHKS and CDR2 is YYEKEE (reference sequence). Trimming left V 6 bases short and J 8 bases short, with 17 bases between. The length of the CDR3 is 13 residues. CDR3 residues: CASTSPGTYGYTF. CDR3 in DNA: TGTGCCAGCACCTCTCCGGGGACTTACGGCTACACCTTC.

The V gene is TRBV7-2, the J gene TRBJ2-1, with D perhaps matching TRBD2 (5 bases). V gave up 4 bases and J gave up 9 bases, with 13 bases separating them. CDR1 SGHTA and CDR2 FQGNSA come from the germline V gene. CDR3 length: 13 amino acids. As DNA, the CDR3 is TGTGCCAGCAGCTCCTCAGGACTCCCTGAGCAGTTCTTC. Translating gives CASSSSGLPEQFF. The entire variable domain, with the rest obtained from reference TRBV7-2 and TRBJ2-1, is as follows: GAGVSQSPSNKVTEKGKDVELRCDPISGHTALYWYRQSLGQGLEFLIYFQGNSAPDKSGLPSDRFSAERTGGSVSTLTIQRTQQEDSAVYLCASSSSGLPEQFFGPGTRLTVL.

The chain has TRBV11-3 and TRBJ2-7, with D perhaps matching TRBD1 or TRBD2 (5 bases each). V lost 3 bases and J lost 2, with 17 bases in between. From germline, CDR1 is SGHNT and CDR2 YENEEA. This CDR3 region has 16 residues. In DNA, the CDR3 is TGTGCCAGCAGCTTCGGGACGGCGTACGTCCCCTACGAGCAGTACTTC. As protein: CASSFGTAYVPYEQYF.

The sample holds a few counts of this clone. The chain recombines TRBV11-3 with TRBJ2-7, with D unresolved. The ends were cut back, 4 bases at V and 0 bases at J, with 1 base in the middle. This CDR3 has 11 residues. Looked up from germline, CDR1 is SGHNT and CDR2 is YENEEA. CDR3 amino acids: CASSSSYEQYF. CDR3 DNA sequence: TGTGCCAGCAGCTCCTCCTACGAGCAGTACTTC.

The chain recombines TRBV9 with TRBJ1-4, with 10 bases lining up with TRBD1. With 0 bases clipped from V and 5 bases from J, the junction kept 4 bases outside the gene matches. Germline loops: CDR1 SGDLS, CDR2 YYNGEE. This CDR3 has 16 residues. CDR3 in DNA: TGTGCCAGCAGCGTAGCCCCGGGACAGGGGAATGAAAAACTGTTTTTT. Its translation: CASSVAPGQGNEKLFF.

This chain connects TRBV9 to TRBJ1-1, with D possibly TRBD1 on 5 matching bases. V was clipped by 5 bases and J by 3 bases, with 11 bases between them. The CDR3 has 13 amino acids. CDR1 is SGDLS, CDR2 YYNGEE, per germline. The CDR3 sequence: CASSRGADTEAFF. CDR3 in DNA: TGTGCCAGCAGTCGAGGGGCCGACACTGAAGCTTTCTTT.

This clone has a single count. The chain uses TRBV18 and TRBJ1-2, with a tentative D call TRBD1 (5 bases). This CDR3 comprises 17 residues. CDR1 KGHSH and CDR2 LQKENI come from the germline V gene. Trimming took 0 bases from V and 1 from J, leaving 15 bases between them. Here the CDR3 DNA reads TGTGCCAGCTCACCACCGGATTGGGTCAGGGATAACTATGGCTACACCTTC. Encoded protein: CASSPPDWVRDNYGYTF.